One sample yielded the 21 T cell receptor beta chains listed below, sequenced in a study of molecular identifiers for immune sequencing clone quantification. TCRdb redid the calling of the PCR reads with MiXCR, one entry per CDR3 protein. The sample has tens of thousands of distinct CDR3 sequences, 15% to 20% seen once. Sequences were obtained from naive CD8+ T cells from blood, with Jurkat cell RNA spiked in. Subset: FACS-sorted CD8+CD4-CCR7+CD45RA+ naive T cells. Receptor source: a human donor in good health. Some libraries in this study had Jurkat cell RNA spiked in.

This clonotype was counted ten times or more. The rearrangement uses TRBV4-1 and TRBJ2-5, with 10 nucleotides matching TRBD1. Germline assignment: CDR1 MGHRA and CDR2 YSYEKL. V lost 2 bases, J lost 5 bases, and 5 bases stayed unmatched. The CDR3 covers 15 residues. DNA for the CDR3: TGCGCCAGCAGCCAAAGGACAGGGGGACCGGAGACCCAGTACTTC. Residues: CASSQRTGGPETQYF.

This clonotype was observed at least ten times. The chain links TRBV27 to TRBJ1-1, with TRBD1 matching 11 bases. The CDR3 extends over 16 amino acids. With 8 bases clipped from V and 4 bases from J, the junction kept 12 bases outside the gene matches. The germline V gene has CDR1 MNHEY and CDR2 SMNVEV (reference sequence). CDR3 DNA: TGTGCCAGCTCTGGACAGGGGGCGATGAGGGGCACTGAAGCTTTCTTT. It encodes CASSGQGAMRGTEAFF.

This clonotype was recorded many times. This chain uses TRBV25-1 with TRBJ1-1; D unclear. The CDR3 extends over 11 amino acids. CDR1 MGHDK and CDR2 SYGVNS come from the germline V gene. V dropped 3 bases and J dropped 4 bases, with 3 bases sitting between them. CDR3 amino acids: CASSDFTEAFF. Written as DNA, the CDR3 is TGTGCCAGCAGTGATTTCACTGAAGCTTTCTTT.

This clonotype was found many times. The chain links TRBV5-6 to TRBJ2-7, with TRBD2 as a possible D gene (5 bases). Trimming removed 4 bases at V and 0 bases at J, with 11 bases between. Germline V gene data show CDR1 as SGHDT and CDR2 as YYEEEE. The CDR3 has 14 residues. DNA for the CDR3: TGTGCCAGCAGCCCCGGGGAGAGCTCCTACGAGCAGTACTTC. It yields the protein CASSPGESSYEQYF.

This clonotype was recorded many times. V gene TRBV20-1 combines with J gene TRBJ2-7; TRBD2 might be the D (5 bases). The CDR3 loop spans 19 amino acids. The V and J ends lost 0 bases and 2 bases respectively, with 26 bases between them. CDR1 DFQATT and CDR2 SNEGSKA come from the germline V gene (reference sequence). The CDR3 region has the DNA TGCAGTGCTAGAGATGTCAACCCTTTGGCGAGGGAACGGGCCTACGAGCAGTACTTC. Encoded protein: CSARDVNPLARERAYEQYF.

There are many counts of this clonotype. J is TRBJ2-7 and V is TRBV6-2 or TRBV6-3, with D unclear. CDR1 and CDR2 from the germline V gene are MNHEY and SVGEGT. The CDR3 contains 13 residues. V was clipped by 2 bases and J by 3 bases, with 8 bases between them. The CDR3 sequence is CASSYTQSYEQYF. The CDR3 DNA reads TGTGCCAGCAGTTACACGCAGAGCTACGAGCAGTACTTC.

At least ten counts were recorded for this clonotype. The rearrangement links TRBV20-1 to TRBJ2-5; 13 bases match TRBD2. J was trimmed by 7 bases and V by 0 bases; bases with no gene match: 5. The CDR3 contains 15 residues. Germline CDR1 DFQATT, CDR2 SNEGSKA (reference sequence). The CDR3 loop reads CSAREMTSGGPTQYF. The CDR3 DNA reads as TGCAGTGCTAGAGAAATGACTAGCGGGGGGCCGACCCAGTACTTC.

Details on this clonotype: This sequence may be a read error, since a much larger clone differs from it by one base. The rearrangement links TRBV27 to TRBJ2-3; TRBD1 aligns across 7 bases. The CDR3 length is 19 residues. Germline loops: CDR1 MNHEY, CDR2 SMNVEV (reference sequence). The DNA of the CDR3 is TGTGCCAGCAGTTCCCCGTTCAGAAGACAGGGCAGGAACCCAGATACGCAGTGTTTT. Amino acids: CASSSPFRRQGRNPDTQCF.

This clonotype has a count of ten or more. The CDR3 spells CASSEGQGSGYGYTF. DNA of the CDR3: TGTGCCAGCAGTGAAGGACAGGGGTCCGGCTATGGCTACACCTTC. The chain uses TRBV6-1 and TRBJ1-2, with TRBD1 matching 8 bases. Germline V lookup: CDR1 MNHNS, CDR2 SASEGT. V lost 1 base and J lost 4; bases outside the gene matches: 5. This CDR3 has 15 amino acids.

The chain has TRBV20-1 and TRBJ2-7, with 9 bases matching TRBD2. The V segment lost 5 bases and the J segment 7 bases; nucleotides outside the gene matches: 15. Germline V lookup: CDR1 DFQATT, CDR2 SNEGSKA (reference sequence). This CDR3 spans 15 amino acids. The CDR3 DNA reads TGCAGTGCTGCCCGACAGATCGAACTAGCGGGTGAGCAGTACTTC. Protein product: CSAARQIELAGEQYF.

The sample holds many counts of this clonotype. The V call is TRBV28, the J call TRBJ2-3; 9 bases match TRBD2. Trimming cost V 3 bases and J 6 bases; bases outside gene matches: 4. The CDR3 covers 14 residues. CDR1 is MDHEN and CDR2 is SYDVKM in the germline V gene. The CDR3 DNA follows: TGTGCCAGCAGTTTGTATAGCGGGAGTGATACGCAGTATTTT. This sequence encodes CASSLYSGSDTQYF.

By sample share, this clonotype is medium-sized. The chain couples TRBV5-1 to TRBJ2-7; D gene ambiguous. CDR1 SGHRS and CDR2 YFSETQ come from the germline V gene. Trimming stripped 1 base from V and 1 base from J, with 9 bases between. The CDR3 runs 14 residues. Written as DNA, the CDR3 is TGCGCCAGCAGCTTGCCCGGCAGGTCCTACGAGCAGTACTTC. Protein: CASSLPGRSYEQYF.

Many counts were recorded for this clonotype. The rearrangement joins TRBV19 to TRBJ1-2; 8 bases agree with TRBD1. Germline-derived CDR1 and CDR2 are LNHDA and SQIVND (reference sequence). This CDR3 spans 16 amino acids. Germline trimming cut 3 bases from V and 6 bases from J; bases unmatched to any gene: 12. The CDR3 loop reads CASSINIGGQENGYTF. CDR3 nucleotide sequence: TGTGCCAGTAGTATCAATATCGGGGGACAGGAGAATGGCTACACCTTC. Based on the CDR3 plus reference TRBV19 and TRBJ1-2, the full variable domain is DGGITQSPKYLFRKEGQNVTLSCEQNLNHDAMYWYRQDPGQGLRLIYYSQIVNDFQKGDIAEGYSVSREKKESFPLTVTSAQKNPTAFYLCASSINIGGQENGYTFGSGTRLTVV.

The sample holds many counts of this clonotype. The chain joins TRBV6-1 to TRBJ2-1, with TRBD2 as a possible D gene (6 bases). The length of the CDR3 is 15 residues. In germline, CDR1 is MNHNS, CDR2 SASEGT. Deletions cut 4 bases from V and 4 bases from J, with 14 bases between. In DNA, the CDR3 is TGTGCCAGCAGTGCAACGGGGGTACCATACAATGAGCAGTTCTTC. Amino acids: CASSATGVPYNEQFF.

This clonotype was counted many times. The rearrangement uses TRBV28 and TRBJ2-3; either TRBD1 or TRBD2 may fit D (5 bases each). The CDR3 totals 17 residues. Germline-derived CDR1 and CDR2 are MDHEN and SYDVKM. Trimming took off 4 bases at V and 0 bases at J, with 17 bases between the two ends. The CDR3: CASSSPGTVTSTDTQYF. The CDR3 coding sequence is TGTGCCAGCAGTTCCCCGGGGACGGTCACTAGCACAGATACGCAGTATTTT.

This clonotype was counted many times. The chain employs TRBV28 and TRBJ1-5; 7 nucleotides agree with TRBD1. Looked up from germline, CDR1 is MDHEN and CDR2 is SYDVKM. V was pared by 6 bases and J by 4 bases, with 9 bases of the junction left unmatched. This CDR3 region has 15 residues. The CDR3 loop reads CASRAGTAINQPQHF. In DNA form, the CDR3 reads TGTGCCAGCAGGGCCGGGACAGCGATTAATCAGCCCCAGCATTTT.

This clonotype was detected ten times or more. The J gene is TRBJ2-7, the V gene TRBV14; D tentatively reads TRBD1 or TRBD2 (7 bases each). Germline-derived CDR1 and CDR2 are SGHDN and FVKESK. The V gene lost 3 bases and the J gene lost 4 bases, with 13 bases spanning the gap. There are 14 residues in the CDR3. The CDR3 bases are TGTGCCAGCAGCCATGATCAGGGGGGGTACGAGCAGTACTTC. Translating gives CASSHDQGGYEQYF.

About this clonotype itself: Just one base apart from a much larger clone, this may be a read error. The chain couples TRBV18 to TRBJ2-3; no clear D. The germline CDR1 and CDR2 sequences are KGHSH and LQKENI. The CDR3 consists of 13 residues. The CDR3 reads CTSSPPVVDTQYF. In nucleotides, the CDR3 is TGTACCAGCTCACCACCCGTGGTAGATACGCAGTATTTT. Supplemented by reference TRBV18 and TRBJ2-3, the full variable domain reads NAGVMQNPRHLVRRRGQEARLRCSPMKGHSHVYWYRQLPEEGLKFMVYLQKENIIDESGMPKERFSAEFPKEGPSILRIQQVVRGDSAAYFCTSSPPVVDTQYFGPGTRLTVL.

Comment on this clonotype: A much larger clone differs from this one at a single base, so this may be a read error. The chain links TRBV14 to TRBJ2-2; D is possibly TRBD1 (6 bases). Germline values: CDR1 SGHDN, CDR2 FVKESK. The germline V and J ends were trimmed by 2 bases and 3 bases, with 13 bases remaining between them. The CDR3 totals 16 residues. CDR3 nucleotides: TGTGCCAGCAGCCAACTGGGACAACTTGACACCGGGGAGCTGTTTTTT. Translation: CASSQLGQLDTGELFF. Full variable domain (outside the CDR3, taken from reference TRBV14 and TRBJ2-2): EAGVTQFPSHSVIEKGQTVTLRCDPISGHDNLYWYRRVMGKEIKFLLHFVKESKQDESGMPNNRFLAERTGGTYSTLKVQPAELEDSGVYFCASSQLGQLDTGELFFGEGSRLTVL.

This clonotype was picked up many times. The chain recombines TRBV6-6 with TRBJ1-1, with D unresolved. The V gene lost 6 bases and the J gene lost 4 bases, with 15 bases spanning the gap. Germline V gene sequence: CDR1 MNHNY, CDR2 SVGAGI (reference sequence). The CDR3 totals 14 residues. Here the CDR3 DNA reads TGTGCCAGCAGCCGAACAGAGGGCGTCACTGAAGCTTTCTTT. The encoded protein is CASSRTEGVTEAFF.

The table lists this clonotype with many counts. V and J are TRBV4-3 and TRBJ2-1, with D possibly being TRBD1 (6 bases). Trimming left V 4 bases short and J 2 bases short, with 12 bases between. Germline CDR1 LGHNA, CDR2 YSLEER. The CDR3 is 15 amino acids. Here the CDR3 reads CASSPTRTAYNEQFF. CDR3 nucleotide sequence: TGCGCCAGCAGCCCGACGAGGACAGCCTACAATGAGCAGTTCTTC.